This TCR beta chain was found in a study of T cell repertoires in cytomegalovirus infection (dated by TCRdb to about 2019). At the level of the whole study: Donor HLA type was relevant to the analysis, because carriage of CMV infection together with the matching HLA type was indicated by public TCR beta signatures.

Of note for this clonotype: The target of this receptor is not known. Per-base qualities were not stored, and no clone one base away is much larger.

Cut back by 3 bases and 2 bases, the V and J ends lie 13 bases apart. CDR1 MDHEN and CDR2 SYDVKM are derived from the germline V gene. There are 16 amino acids in the CDR3, from cysteine to phenylalanine inclusive. Only CDR3 DNA is held: 48 bases, read in frame from base 1. The sequencer was an Illumina HiSeq 1500. The public reads were reanalyzed by TCRdb: fastp trimming at Q25, MiXCR alignment, in-frame beta chains only. Here each entry gathers all rows of one CDR3 protein and keeps the most common genes and DNA. In all, the sample holds 510,000 or so distinct CDR3 sequences, and roughly 29% of those were seen once. The ten largest clones represent around 13% of the sample. Study-wide conclusions, independent of this receptor: The ex vivo response was dominated by HLA-C-restricted CMV-specific TCR beta clonotypes, which also provided the single most frequent clonotype in two of eight donors. Cumulative frequency of public TCR beta family members discriminated carriers of CMV infection plus the relevant HLA type in this cohort and an independent approximately 350-donor cohort.

The sequence is built from TRBV28 and TRBJ2-2, with no D gene named confidently. The sequence derives from a human donor in good health (CMV status not recorded). Some clones in this sample may be carry-over from other donors' samples. The sample consisted of PBMCs. The CDR3 amino acid sequence is: CASSFSHSSNTGELFF. Here is the DNA: TGTGCCAGCAGTTTTTCCCATAGCTCCAACACCGGGGAGCTGTTTTTT.